The 21 T cell receptor beta chains below come from one sample, sequenced in a study of cytomegalovirus exposure and HLA in healthy donors. The protocol was immunoSEQ multiplex PCR, while the TCRdb copy is restricted to in-frame clones and leaves out a portion. Among 150,000 to 200,000 clones listed, about nine tenths were seen once. The material sequenced was PBMCs. Receptor source: a woman aged 18 to 35 in good health and CMV-seropositive.

V usage is TRBV9 and J usage is TRBJ2-2, with 10 bases fitting TRBD2. The ends lost 1 base at V and 6 bases at J; junction bases unmatched: 15. This CDR3 region has 19 residues. Germline CDR1 reads SGDLS; CDR2 reads YYNGEE. The DNA for the CDR3 is TGTGCCAGCAGCGTATGGCTAGCGGGAGTAGTGGTTTGGTCCGGGGAGCTGTTTTTT. It is translated as CASSVWLAGVVVWSGELFF.

The chain links TRBV19 to TRBJ2-3, with 13 bases aligning to TRBD2. This CDR3 contains 15 residues. The germline V gene has CDR1 LNHDA and CDR2 SQIVND (reference sequence). V trimming: 4 bases; J trimming: 3 bases; junction bases outside the gene matches: 1. The CDR3 region is CASSRGLAGTDTQYF. The CDR3 bases are TGTGCCAGTAGTAGGGGACTAGCGGGGACAGATACGCAGTATTTT.

This chain links TRBV28 with TRBJ1-4, with 8 bases lining up with TRBD1. The CDR3 runs 14 residues. Germline assignment: CDR1 MDHEN and CDR2 SYDVKM. The V and J ends lost 6 bases and 7 bases, in that order; junction bases with no gene match: 7. For the CDR3, the DNA is TGTGCCAGCAGAATACAGGGGGGAAGTGAAAAACTGTTTTTT. Translated, it gives CASRIQGGSEKLFF.

The chain uses TRBV6-1 and TRBJ2-2; TRBD1 matches 8 bases. V gave up 7 bases and J gave up 7 bases; unmatched junction bases: 8. This CDR3 is 14 amino acids long. In germline, CDR1 is MNHNS, CDR2 SASEGT. The CDR3 reads CASISQGAHGELFF. As DNA, the CDR3 is TGTGCCAGCATTAGCCAGGGGGCACACGGGGAGCTGTTTTTT.

The count of this clone is one. V usage is TRBV7-2 and J usage is TRBJ2-7, with a tentative D call TRBD1 (5 bases). Germline V gives CDR1 SGHTA, CDR2 FQGNSA. The CDR3 covers 14 residues. The ends were cut back, 10 bases at V and 0 bases at J, with 16 bases in the middle. The CDR3 reads CATQPGQSSYEQYF. The CDR3 coding sequence is TGTGCCACCCAGCCAGGACAAAGCTCCTACGAGCAGTACTTC.

V usage is TRBV29-1 and J usage is TRBJ1-2; possibly TRBD1 for D (5 bases). Germline V gene data show CDR1 as SQVTM and CDR2 as ANQGSEA. CDR3 size: 14 residues. The V end lost 7 bases, the J end lost 5 bases, and 20 bases lay between the germline ends. The DNA for the CDR3 is TGCAGCGCAAATACTGGGGGGTCCTATTATGGCTACACCTTC. Translated: CSANTGGSYYGYTF.

In its sample, this clone was seen once. This chain connects TRBV4-3 to TRBJ2-5; D not resolved. V was clipped by 0 bases and J by 0 bases, with 11 bases between them. The length of the CDR3 is 16 residues. Germline CDR1 reads LGHNA; CDR2 reads YSLEER. CDR3 in amino acids: CASSQDGGYDQETQYF. The CDR3 nucleotides are TGCGCCAGCAGCCAAGATGGCGGTTACGACCAAGAGACCCAGTACTTC.

The V gene is TRBV20-1, the J gene TRBJ2-3; D is uncertain. Per the germline V gene, CDR1 is DFQATT and CDR2 is SNEGSKA (reference sequence). The V and J ends lost 0 bases and 6 bases respectively, with 4 bases between them. This CDR3 region has 11 residues. CDR3 sequence: CSARDRDTQYF. The CDR3 bases are TGCAGTGCTAGAGACCGGGATACGCAGTATTTT.

The gene calls are TRBV5-8 and TRBJ1-5; the match to TRBD1 covers 8 bases. Germline CDR1 SGHTS, CDR2 YDEGEE. V was pared by 4 bases and J by 4 bases, with 7 bases of the junction left unmatched. The CDR3 loop spans 15 amino acids. CDR3 nucleotides: TGTGCCAGCAGCCCCCGGACAGGGAATAATCAGCCCCAGCATTTT. As protein: CASSPRTGNNQPQHF.

This chain connects TRBV2 to TRBJ2-3; no reliable D call. V lost 5 bases and J 5 bases, leaving 8 bases between the germline ends. The CDR3 length is 12 residues. Looked up from germline, CDR1 is SNHLY and CDR2 is FYNNEI. Written as DNA, the CDR3 is TGTGCCAGCAGTTCACATCGAGATACGCAGTATTTT. It is translated as CASSSHRDTQYF.

This chain links TRBV10-2 with TRBJ2-7; D is unresolved. Trimming took 2 bases from V and 3 from J, leaving 8 bases between them. The CDR3 length is 13 residues. Germline CDR1 and CDR2: WSHSY and SAAADI. The CDR3 nucleotides are TGCGCCAGCAGTGAGGAGAACTTCTACGAGCAGTACTTC. It codes for CASSEENFYEQYF.

This rearrangement joins TRBV11-2 to TRBJ2-7, with TRBD1 matching over 8 bases. The trim removed 6 bases at V and 5 bases at J, leaving 9 bases unmatched. CDR3 length: 14 residues. Germline lookup yields CDR1 SGHAT and CDR2 FQNNGV. CDR3: CASSQPQGADEQYF. In nucleotides, the CDR3 is TGTGCCAGCAGTCAGCCCCAGGGGGCAGACGAGCAGTACTTC.

This chain uses TRBV7-2 with TRBJ2-7; TRBD2 might be the D (5 bases). Between the trimmed V and J ends, which lost 5 bases and 4 bases, there was a span of 9 bases. There are 12 residues in the CDR3. The germline V gene encodes CDR1 SGHTA and CDR2 FQGNSA. Here the CDR3 reads CASSPRGYEQYF. DNA for the CDR3: TGTGCCAGCAGCCCGCGCGGGTACGAGCAGTACTTC.

The J gene is TRBJ2-7, the V gene TRBV27, with 9 bases lining up with TRBD1. Germline CDR1 reads MNHEY; CDR2 reads SMNVEV (reference sequence). The junction had 14 bases not matched to a gene; V was cut back by 5 bases and J by 12 bases. This CDR3 contains 14 residues. The CDR3 DNA is TGTGCCAGCAGTCAAATGGGGACAGGGAGACTGTCGTACTTC. The encoded protein is CASSQMGTGRLSYF.

This clone has only one observation. This sequence joins TRBV7-2 and TRBJ1-2; TRBD1 matches 10 bases. With V trimmed by 6 bases and J by 2 bases, 3 bases remained unmatched. Germline V gene data show CDR1 as SGHTA and CDR2 as FQGNSA. This CDR3 has 14 residues. The DNA for the CDR3 is TGTGCCAGCAGGGACAGGGGGTTAAACTATGGCTACACCTTC. Protein product: CASRDRGLNYGYTF.

The genes are TRBV30 and TRBJ1-1, with D unresolved. V lost 3 bases and J 5 bases, leaving 7 bases between the germline ends. The CDR3 spans 11 residues. The germline V gene encodes CDR1 GTSNPN and CDR2 SVGIG (reference sequence). This CDR3 reads CAWSPGTEAFF. CDR3 sequence (DNA): TGTGCCTGGAGCCCCGGGACTGAAGCTTTCTTT.

The genes are TRBV10-3 and TRBJ2-7; 8 bases agree with TRBD1. The V segment lost 6 bases and the J segment 2 bases; nucleotides outside the gene matches: 3. CDR3 length equals 13 residues. CDR1 is ENHRY, CDR2 SYGVKD, per germline. In nucleotides, the CDR3 is TGTGCCATCAGGACAGGGGAGCCCTACGAGCAGTACTTC. It translates to CAIRTGEPYEQYF.

The V gene is TRBV5-4, the J gene TRBJ2-2; a weak D match, TRBD1 (7 bases). The CDR3 extends over 14 amino acids. V lost 3 bases and J 6 bases, leaving 12 bases between the germline ends. Germline loops: CDR1 SGHNT, CDR2 YYREEE (reference sequence). The chain's CDR3 is CASSWRGPSGELFF. The CDR3 DNA is TGTGCCAGCAGCTGGAGGGGGCCCTCCGGGGAGCTGTTTTTT.

V usage is TRBV4-2 and J usage is TRBJ2-6, with D tentatively TRBD2 (6 bases). The CDR3 is 18 amino acids. Between the trimmed V and J ends, which lost 0 bases and 5 bases, there was a span of 17 bases. The V gene's germline CDR1 is LGHNA and CDR2 YNFKEQ. The CDR3 is CASSQEAGTPLWANVLTF. CDR3 bases: TGTGCCAGCAGCCAAGAGGCGGGGACCCCGCTCTGGGCCAACGTCCTGACTTTC.

This clone showed up many times. The chain uses TRBV2 and TRBJ1-1; D not resolved. Trimming cost V 7 bases and J 2 bases, with 5 bases left between them. CDR1 is SNHLY and CDR2 is FYNNEI in the germline V gene. The length of the CDR3 is 11 residues. The DNA of the CDR3 is TGTGCCAGCACGGTTAACACTGAAGCTTTCTTT. Encoded protein: CASTVNTEAFF.

V and J are TRBV6-1 and TRBJ2-2; 11 bases are shared with TRBD1. V was pared by 2 bases and J by 1 base, with 3 bases of the junction left unmatched. Germline V gene data show CDR1 as MNHNS and CDR2 as SASEGT. This CDR3 contains 17 residues. As DNA, the CDR3 is TGTGCCAGCAGTGAAAGGGGACAGGGGGGGAACACCGGGGAGCTGTTTTTT. This encodes CASSERGQGGNTGELFF.